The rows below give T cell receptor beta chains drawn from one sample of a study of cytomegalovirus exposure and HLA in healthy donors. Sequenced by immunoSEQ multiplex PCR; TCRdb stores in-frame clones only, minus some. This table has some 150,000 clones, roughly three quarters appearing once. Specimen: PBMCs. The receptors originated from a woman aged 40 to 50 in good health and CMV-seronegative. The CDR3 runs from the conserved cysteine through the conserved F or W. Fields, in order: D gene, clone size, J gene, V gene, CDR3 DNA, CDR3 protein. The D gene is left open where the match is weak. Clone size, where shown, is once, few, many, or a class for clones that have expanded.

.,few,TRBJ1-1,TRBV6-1,TGTGCCAGCAGTGAAGAAGGAGGCTACACTGAAGCTTTCTTT,CASSEEGGYTEAFF
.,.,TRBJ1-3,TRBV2,TGTGCCAGCAACCCGCTCACAGCTATAGACGCCATATATTTT,CASNPLTAIDAIYF
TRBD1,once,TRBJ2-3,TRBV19,TGTGCCAGTAGTATAGACGGGACAGTGCAGTATTTT,CASSIDGTVQYF
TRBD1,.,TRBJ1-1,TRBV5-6,TGTGCCAGCAGCGGGGGGACAGGGGCGTGGAACACTGAAGCTTTCTTT,CASSGGTGAWNTEAFF
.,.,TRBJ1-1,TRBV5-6,TGTGCCAGCAGTTTCCTTACAGGGATTATGAACACTGAAGCTTTCTTT,CASSFLTGIMNTEAFF
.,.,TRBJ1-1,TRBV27,TGTGCCAGCAGTCCCTACGGTCAGGGCACAACTTTCTTT,CASSPYGQGTTFF
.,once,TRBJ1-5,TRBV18,TGTGCCAGCTCGGATAACAGCAAGCCCCAGCATTTT,CASSDNSKPQHF
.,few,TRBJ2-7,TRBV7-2,TGTGCCAGCAGCTTAGACAGTCCGAGCTCCTACGAGCAGTACTTC,CASSLDSPSSYEQYF
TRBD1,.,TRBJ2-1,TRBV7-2,TGTGCCAGCAGCTTAGGGGACAGGGTGGCGCACAATGAGCAGTTCTTC,CASSLGDRVAHNEQFF
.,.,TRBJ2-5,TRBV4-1,TGCGCCAGCAGCCAAGAGCCCGGGAGCCAGGGGACCCAGTACTTC,CASSQEPGSQGTQYF
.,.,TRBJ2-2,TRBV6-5,TGTGCCAGCAGTTACGGACATAAGAACACCGGGGAGCTGTTTTTT,CASSYGHKNTGELFF
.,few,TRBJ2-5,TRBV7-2,TGTGCCAGCACCTTGAGGGGGATCGTGGAGACCCAGTACTTC,CASTLRGIVETQYF
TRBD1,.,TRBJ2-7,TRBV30,TGTGCCTCGACAGGGGGCATAGGCGAGCAGTACTTC,CASTGGIGEQYF
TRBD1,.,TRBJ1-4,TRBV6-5,TGTGCCAGCAGTTACTTGACAGGGAAGGCTGAAAAACTGTTTTTT,CASSYLTGKAEKLFF
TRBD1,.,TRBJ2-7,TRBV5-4,TGCGCCAGCAGCTTCCGGGACAGGGGGTTCTCCGAGCAGTACTTC,CASSFRDRGFSEQYF
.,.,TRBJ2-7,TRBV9,TGTGCCAGCAGCGTAAATAACTACGAGCAGTACTTC,CASSVNNYEQYF
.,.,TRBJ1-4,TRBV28,TGTGCCAGCAGTTTTTCGGACAGAACTAATGAAAAACTGTTTTTT,CASSFSDRTNEKLFF